These 11 T cell receptor beta chains came from one sample sequenced in a study of blood T cell repertoires in COVID-19. Data came from immunoSEQ multiplex PCR; TCRdb stores just in-frame clones and leaves some out. The sample has some 160,000 clones, around four fifths seen once. The sample was peripheral blood. These receptors all stem from a woman over 75 with acute or convalescent COVID-19.

This rearrangement joins TRBV29-1 to TRBJ2-1; 9 bases align to TRBD2. V dropped 3 bases and J dropped 9; count of bases not matched to a gene: 12. Germline CDR1 is SQVTM and CDR2 is ANQGSEA. There are 15 residues in the CDR3. In DNA, the CDR3 is TGCAGCGTTGACGCCATAGCGGGAGTAATTGGTGAGCAGTTCTTC. Residues: CSVDAIAGVIGEQFF.

The V and J genes are TRBV5-1 and TRBJ2-2, with 8 bases matching TRBD2. Per germline, CDR1 SGHRS and CDR2 YFSETQ. The CDR3 length is 17 residues. The V segment lost 4 bases and the J segment 4 bases; nucleotides outside the gene matches: 12. CDR3 sequence reads: CASSAASGGRTTGELFF. The CDR3 nucleotides are TGCGCCAGCAGCGCCGCTTCCGGCGGGAGGACCACCGGGGAGCTGTTTTTT.

CDR3 region: CASSPSNGDTEAFF. CDR3 coding DNA: TGTGCCAGCAGCCCTAGCAACGGGGACACTGAAGCTTTCTTT. The rearrangement links TRBV7-3 to TRBJ1-1; D uncertain. The V end was cut by 5 bases, the J end by 3 bases, with 13 bases between. There are 14 residues in the CDR3. CDR1 SGHTA and CDR2 FQGTGA come from the germline V gene. The full variable domain, its missing parts supplied by reference TRBV7-3 and TRBJ1-1, is GAGVSQTPSNKVTEKGKYVELRCDPISGHTALYWYRQSLGQGPEFLIYFQGTGAADDSGLPNDRFFAVRPEGSVSTLKIQRTERGDSAVYLCASSPSNGDTEAFFGQGTRLTVV.

The V call is TRBV5-4, the J call TRBJ2-2; 8 nucleotides align to TRBD1. Germline V gene lookup returns CDR1 SGHNT and CDR2 YYREEE (reference sequence). The CDR3 consists of 14 residues. V shed 6 bases, J shed 5 bases, and the junction held 6 bases outside the gene matches. This CDR3 is CASKTGVGTGELFF. In nucleotides, the CDR3 is TGTGCCAGCAAGACAGGGGTAGGGACCGGGGAGCTGTTTTTT. Full variable domain (missing parts from reference TRBV5-4 and TRBJ2-2): ETGVTQSPTHLIKTRGQQVTLRCSSQSGHNTVSWYQQALGQGPQFIFQYYREEENGRGNFPPRFSGLQFPNYSSELNVNALELDDSALYLCASKTGVGTGELFFGEGSRLTVL.

The table lists this clone with a few counts. The CDR3 sequence is CATSPDILPYGYTF. The DNA of the CDR3 is TGTGCCACCAGTCCAGACATCCTACCTTATGGCTACACCTTC. J is TRBJ1-2 and V is TRBV24-1; D is unclear. The CDR3 totals 14 residues. From germline, CDR1 is KGHDR and CDR2 SFDVKD. V lost 6 bases and J 5 bases, leaving 15 bases between the germline ends.

The genes are TRBV6-5 and TRBJ2-7; D is uncertain. V lost 8 bases and J lost 0, with 5 bases in between. The germline V gene has CDR1 MNHEY and CDR2 SVGAGI. There are 11 residues in the CDR3. The CDR3 here is CASASSYEQYF. DNA of the CDR3: TGTGCCAGCGCTAGCTCCTACGAGCAGTACTTC.

The V call is TRBV5-6, the J call TRBJ2-1, with 10 bases matching TRBD1. The length of the CDR3 is 16 residues. V was pared by 3 bases and J by 10 bases, with 13 bases of the junction left unmatched. CDR1 and CDR2 (germline): SGHDT, YYEEEE. CDR3 protein: CASSWGPGTGAGEQFF. The CDR3 DNA is TGTGCCAGCAGCTGGGGACCCGGGACAGGGGCGGGGGAGCAGTTCTTC.

The chain joins TRBV24-1 to TRBJ2-2, with 8 bases identical to TRBD1. The junction had 8 bases not matched to a gene; V was cut back by 7 bases and J by 2 bases. Germline V lookup: CDR1 KGHDR, CDR2 SFDVKD. The CDR3 is 16 amino acids. The CDR3 DNA follows: TGTGCCACCAGCGACCCAGGGGGCCCCAACACCGGGGAGCTGTTTTTT. This sequence encodes CATSDPGGPNTGELFF.

The chain uses TRBV6-1 and TRBJ1-1, with D uncertain. Between the trimmed V and J ends, which lost 3 bases and 2 bases, there was a span of 7 bases. The CDR3 consists of 13 residues. Germline CDR1 is MNHNS and CDR2 is SASEGT. The CDR3 DNA reads TGTGCCAGCAGTGAGACTGGTAACACTGAAGCTTTCTTT. Amino acids: CASSETGNTEAFF.

This chain uses TRBV5-1 with TRBJ2-5, with 13 bases lining up with TRBD2. The CDR3 sequence is 16 residues long. The V gene end was trimmed by 5 bases and the J gene end by 5 bases; junction bases not matched to a gene: 9. Germline V gives CDR1 SGHRS, CDR2 YFSETQ. CDR3 coding DNA: TGCGCCAGCAGACACGGACTAGCGGGGGCCGGGGAGACCCAGTACTTC. As protein: CASRHGLAGAGETQYF.

To note about this clone: A junction boundary mismatches the germline segment, possibly from a read error. This chain connects TRBV6-6 to TRBJ2-7, with D perhaps matching TRBD1 (5 bases). CDR3 size: 14 residues. Germline CDR1 is MNHNY and CDR2 is SVGAGI (reference sequence). The CDR3 loop reads CASTQSSTDNYLNF. In DNA form, the CDR3 reads TGTGCCAGCACCCAATCGTCGACAGACAACTATCTCAATTTC.